This entry lists 10 T cell receptor beta chains sequenced from one sample in a study of blood T cells in healthy people across ages. It was with a sample-barcoded 5' primer and a J-beta primer mix that a second PCR of about 7 to 12 cycles was run. TCRdb independently ran MiXCR on the 5' RACE reads; one entry per CDR3 protein. The profile shows around 1,600,000 distinct CDR3 sequences, about 45% of them singletons. The sample consisted of blood. Source of these receptors: a young woman in good health.

The gene calls are TRBV7-2 and TRBJ1-4; no firm D call. Germline V gene data show CDR1 as SGHTA and CDR2 as FQGNSA. The V gene lost 2 bases and the J gene lost 8 bases, with 21 bases spanning the gap. The CDR3 has 17 residues. CDR3 sequence: CASSLYRPPLTREKLFF. The CDR3 DNA sequence: TGTGCCAGCAGCTTATATAGGCCTCCTCTAACTAGGGAAAAACTGTTTTTT.

The chain uses TRBV7-2 and TRBJ2-4; no firm D call. Gene TRBJ2-5 matches the end of the DNA better, so the J call may be wrong. Germline V lookup: CDR1 SGHTA, CDR2 FQGNSA. The CDR3 contains 14 residues. The CDR3 bases are TGTGCCAGCAGACAACGTGGGGTCGGGGAGACCCAGTACTTC. Encoded protein: CASRQRGVGETQYF.

This clonotype has only a few counts. The chain couples TRBV2 to TRBJ2-4, with 12 bases aligning to TRBD2. The DNA end is a closer match to TRBJ2-7, so the J assignment may be wrong. The CDR3 has 14 residues. Germline CDR1 is SNHLY and CDR2 is FYNNEI. The CDR3 loop reads CASSSTSGSNEQYF. CDR3 sequence (DNA): TGTGCCAGCAGTTCGACTAGCGGGAGTAACGAGCAGTACTTC.

The V gene is TRBV20-1, the J gene TRBJ1-1; no clear D. The CDR3 totals 13 residues. Germline V CDR1 and CDR2: DFQATT, SNEGSKA (reference sequence). Trimming left V 4 bases short and J 4 bases short, with 13 bases between. DNA for the CDR3: TGCAGTGCTACAAGGGCCCCGAGCACTGAAGCTTTCTTT. It specifies CSATRAPSTEAFF.

This clonotype came up many times. V is TRBV14 and J is TRBJ2-3; possible D gene TRBD2, 7 bases. The CDR3 extends over 16 amino acids. From germline, CDR1 is SGHDN and CDR2 FVKESK. The V end lost 2 bases, the J end lost 4 bases, and 16 bases lay between the germline ends. CDR3 amino acids: CASSQRKGGRADTQYF. DNA of the CDR3: TGTGCCAGCAGCCAACGGAAGGGGGGGCGGGCAGATACGCAGTATTTT. Variable domain in full (rest from reference TRBV14 and TRBJ2-3): EAGVTQFPSHSVIEKGQTVTLRCDPISGHDNLYWYRRVMGKEIKFLLHFVKESKQDESGMPNNRFLAERTGGTYSTLKVQPAELEDSGVYFCASSQRKGGRADTQYFGPGTRLTVL.

A note on this clonotype: It may be a read error: a sequence one base away is much more abundant. The genes are TRBV29-1 and TRBJ1-2; no clear D gene. The CDR3 consists of 11 residues. Looked up from germline, CDR1 is SQVTM and CDR2 is ANQGSEA. The V end was cut by 7 bases, the J end by 3 bases, with 9 bases between. The CDR3 loop reads CSGGQDYGYTF. For the CDR3, the DNA is TGCAGCGGTGGGCAGGACTATGGCTACACCTTC.

The V and J genes are TRBV12-3 or TRBV12-4 and TRBJ2-3; 10 bases match TRBD2. This CDR3 region has 15 residues. V lost 6 bases, J lost 3 bases, and 6 bases stayed unmatched. DNA for the CDR3: TGTGCCAGCAGGCGAACTAGCGGGGCTACAGATACGCAGTATTTT. Translating it yields CASRRTSGATDTQYF.

V and J are TRBV7-2 and TRBJ2-1; 9 bases align to TRBD2. The J call may be incorrect, as the DNA end agrees better with TRBJ2-7. Per germline, CDR1 SGHTA and CDR2 FQGNSA. The CDR3 contains 16 residues. CDR3 bases: TGTGCCAGCAGCGACGGTAGGACTAGCGTTTACAATGAGCAGTACTTC. It specifies CASSDGRTSVYNEQYF.

This clonotype was seen only a few times. The chain joins TRBV29-1 to TRBJ2-1; D gene ambiguous. This CDR3 has 17 amino acids. Germline CDR1 is SQVTM and CDR2 is ANQGSEA. V lost 0 bases, J lost 1 base, and 16 bases lay in between. Here the CDR3 DNA reads TGCAGCGTTGAAGATCTTCGACGGGCCGGATCCTACAATGAGCAGTTCTTC. This codes for CSVEDLRRAGSYNEQFF.

Of note for this clonotype: Compared with germline, one end of the junction differs, possibly owing to a read error. This chain links TRBV28 with TRBJ1-4; TRBD1 is a possible D gene (5 bases). In germline, CDR1 is MDHEN, CDR2 SYDVKM. This CDR3 has 17 residues. Here the CDR3 DNA reads TGTACCAGCAGTTCGCCCCGGGACGCCGCAACTAATGAAAAACTGTTTTTT. Translating gives CTSSSPRDAATNEKLFF.